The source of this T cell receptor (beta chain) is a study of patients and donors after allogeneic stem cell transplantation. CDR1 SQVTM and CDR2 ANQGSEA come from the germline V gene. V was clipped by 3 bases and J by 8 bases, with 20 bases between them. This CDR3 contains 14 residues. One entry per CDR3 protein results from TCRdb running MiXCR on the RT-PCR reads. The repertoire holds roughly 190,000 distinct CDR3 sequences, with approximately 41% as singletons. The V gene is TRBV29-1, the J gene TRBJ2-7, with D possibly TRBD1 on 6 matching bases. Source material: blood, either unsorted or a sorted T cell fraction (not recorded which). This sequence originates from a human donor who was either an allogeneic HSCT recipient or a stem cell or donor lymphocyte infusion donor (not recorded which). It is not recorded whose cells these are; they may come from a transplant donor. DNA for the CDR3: TGCAGCGTTGAGTCAGGGGCCCTTCGTAGTAAGCAGTACTTC. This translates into CSVESGALRSKQYF.